This T cell receptor (beta chain) was observed in a study of control samples from healthy donors and cancer patients. Clones were read by immunoSEQ multiplex PCR, and TCRdb kept only the in-frame ones, dropping some. Among 120,000 or so clones listed, around 89% were seen once. There are 10 residues in the CDR3. Deletions cut 4 bases from V and 14 bases from J, with 11 bases between. Germline loops: CDR1 WNHNN, CDR2 SYGVQD (reference sequence). Sequencing was performed on blood. V usage is TRBV10-1 and J usage is TRBJ2-5; D tentatively fits TRBD1 or TRBD2 (5 bases each). The TCR sequence derives from a man in his fifties or sixties in good health. CDR3 nucleotides: TGCGCCAGCAGTGCGGGGCCCTACTACTTC. Its protein is CASSAGPYYF.